These 18 T cell receptor beta chains came from one sample sequenced in a study of blood T cell repertoires in COVID-19. Profiling relied on immunoSEQ multiplex PCR, and the TCRdb table lists in-frame clones only, not all of them. The sample consists of fewer than 300,000 clones, approximately 90% of them appearing once. Sample: peripheral blood. These receptors all stem from a woman in her 30s with COVID-19, enrolled during active disease.

Regarding this clone: This CDR3 is also generated by other DNA sequences in the sample. The CDR3: CASSRQGDYGYTF. The DNA of the CDR3 is TGTGCCAGCAGCCGACAGGGGGACTATGGCTACACCTTC. This sequence joins TRBV6-5 and TRBJ1-2; 9 bases map to TRBD1. With 6 bases clipped from V and 3 bases from J, the junction kept 2 bases outside the gene matches. The CDR3 is 13 amino acids. The V gene's germline CDR1 is MNHEY and CDR2 SVGAGI.

This clone was detected a few times. The chain couples TRBV6-4 to TRBJ2-3; 11 bases agree with TRBD1. Germline values: CDR1 MRHNA, CDR2 SNTAGT. The CDR3 extends over 14 amino acids. J gave up 5 bases and V 6 bases, and 4 bases lay outside the gene matches. In DNA form, the CDR3 reads TGTGCCAGCAGCCCTGGGACAGGGGGAGATACGCAGTATTTT. This translates into CASSPGTGGDTQYF.

This rearrangement joins TRBV11-3 to TRBJ2-5; tentatively, D is TRBD2 (5 bases). V was shortened by 2 bases and J by 7 bases, with 14 bases between the two germline ends. The CDR3 extends over 14 amino acids. Germline V gene lookup returns CDR1 SGHNT and CDR2 YENEEA. The CDR3 is CASSLQAPRGTQYF. In nucleotides, the CDR3 is TGTGCCAGCAGCTTACAAGCCCCCCGGGGGACCCAGTACTTC.

This clone occurred once. This chain joins TRBV3-1 (or the pseudogene TRBV3-2) and TRBJ1-1, with a weak D call TRBD1 (5 bases). V lost 3 bases, J lost 5 bases, and 13 bases lay in between. The CDR3 sequence is 14 residues long. Germline CDR1 and CDR2: LGHDT and YNNKEL (reference sequence). The CDR3 region is CASSHLPGGTEAFF. DNA of the CDR3: TGTGCCAGCAGCCACCTGCCCGGGGGAACTGAAGCTTTCTTT.

The chain combines TRBV27 with TRBJ1-6, with 8 bases matching TRBD1. CDR1 and CDR2 from the germline V gene are MNHEY and SMNVEV (reference sequence). The CDR3 runs 14 residues. J lost 9 bases, V lost 7 bases, and 8 bases had no gene match. In DNA form, the CDR3 reads TGTGCCAGCACCGCTGACAGGGGAAGTTCACCCCTCCACTTT. Translation: CASTADRGSSPLHF.

This clone came up once. The V call is TRBV15, the J call TRBJ2-5; 7 bases agree with TRBD2. Looked up from germline, CDR1 is LNHNV and CDR2 is YYDKDF (reference sequence). CDR3 size: 15 residues. With V trimmed by 4 bases and J by 2 bases, 7 bases remained unmatched. This CDR3 is CATSTGQREQETQYF. DNA for the CDR3: TGTGCCACCAGCACGGGCCAGCGGGAACAAGAGACCCAGTACTTC.

The chain couples TRBV5-1 to TRBJ2-1; 10 bases are a match to TRBD2. CDR1 and CDR2 (germline): SGHRS, YFSETQ. The length of the CDR3 is 15 residues. Unmatched junction bases numbered 5, after V lost 2 bases and J lost 6 bases. CDR3 in DNA: TGCGCCAGCAGCTTAGGGACTAGCGTAGGCAATGAGCAGTTCTTC. Its translation: CASSLGTSVGNEQFF.

The V gene is TRBV5-1, the J gene TRBJ2-1; perhaps TRBD1 as D (6 bases). CDR1 is SGHRS, CDR2 YFSETQ, per germline. This CDR3 region has 15 residues. Trimming left V 1 base short and J 3 bases short, with 11 bases between. CDR3 DNA: TGCGCCAGCAGCTTGACGGGACAAGGCTACAATGAGCAGTTCTTC. The encoded protein is CASSLTGQGYNEQFF.

In this sample, this clone turned up once. The chain is built from TRBV25-1 and TRBJ2-7; D is perhaps TRBD1 (6 bases). The germline V gene encodes CDR1 MGHDK and CDR2 SYGVNS. The CDR3 consists of 15 residues. The V end was cut by 4 bases, the J end by 7 bases, with 20 bases between. This CDR3 reads CASSVLGGSSGEQYF. CDR3 DNA: TGTGCCAGCAGTGTACTAGGGGGTTCCTCGGGGGAGCAGTACTTC.

This chain uses TRBV27 with TRBJ2-4; no clear D. This CDR3 spans 15 amino acids. V lost 4 bases and J 0 bases, leaving 10 bases between the germline ends. Germline V CDR1 and CDR2: MNHEY, SMNVEV (reference sequence). The CDR3: CASSSPGLAKNIQYF. The CDR3 bases are TGTGCCAGCAGTTCCCCAGGCCTAGCCAAAAACATTCAGTACTTC.

The chain links TRBV5-6 to TRBJ1-1; weak D call: TRBD1 (6 bases). This CDR3 spans 15 amino acids. Germline lookup yields CDR1 SGHDT and CDR2 YYEEEE. V lost 3 bases and J 2 bases, leaving 14 bases between the germline ends. The CDR3 region has the DNA TGTGCCAGCAGCTCCTGGGACAAGCTAAACACTGAAGCTTTCTTT. It translates to CASSSWDKLNTEAFF. Based on the CDR3 plus reference TRBV5-6 and TRBJ1-1, the full variable domain is DAGVTQSPTHLIKTRGQQVTLRCSPKSGHDTVSWYQQALGQGPQFIFQYYEEEERQRGNFPDRFSGHQFPNYSSELNVNALLLGDSALYLCASSSWDKLNTEAFFGQGTRLTVV.

The chain links TRBV13 to TRBJ2-3; tentative D call: TRBD2 (6 bases). The CDR3 length is 12 residues. Deletions cut 5 bases from V and 8 bases from J, with 11 bases between. CDR1 PRHDT and CDR2 FYEKMQ come from the germline V gene (reference sequence). In nucleotides, the CDR3 is TGTGCCAGCAGCCGCACCGGGAGTACGCAGTATTTT. It yields the protein CASSRTGSTQYF.

The rearrangement joins TRBV2 to TRBJ2-2, with D tentatively TRBD2 (6 bases). This CDR3 has 15 residues. Trimming cost V 1 base and J 2 bases, with 8 bases left between them. CDR1 and CDR2 (germline): SNHLY, FYNNEI. CDR3 sequence: CASSEGTTNTGELFF. The DNA of the CDR3 is TGTGCCAGCAGTGAAGGGACTACAAACACCGGGGAGCTGTTTTTT.

V is TRBV6-5 and J is TRBJ2-7, with 7 bases fitting TRBD2. This CDR3 spans 14 amino acids. The V and J ends lost 8 bases and 7 bases, in that order; junction bases with no gene match: 14. Germline CDR1 and CDR2: MNHEY and SVGAGI. The CDR3 loop is CASRDYERDWEQYF. The CDR3 nucleotides read TGTGCCAGCCGGGACTATGAGCGGGACTGGGAGCAGTACTTC.

The rearrangement links TRBV7-8 to TRBJ2-7; the match to TRBD2 covers 12 bases. CDR3 length: 15 residues. CDR1 and CDR2 (germline): SGHVS, FQNEAQ. With V trimmed by 3 bases and J by 2 bases, 2 bases remained unmatched. CDR3 sequence reads: CASSFGLAGTYEQYF. For the CDR3, the DNA is TGTGCCAGCAGCTTCGGACTAGCGGGGACCTACGAGCAGTACTTC.

The chain joins TRBV19 to TRBJ2-2; the match to TRBD2 covers 8 bases. Trimming removed 3 bases from V and 0 bases from J; junction bases left unmatched: 6. This CDR3 has 17 amino acids. The germline CDR1 and CDR2 sequences are LNHDA and SQIVND (reference sequence). The CDR3 loop reads CASSIWGGRSNTGELFF. DNA for the CDR3: TGTGCCAGTAGTATCTGGGGCGGGAGGTCGAACACCGGGGAGCTGTTTTTT.

V and J are TRBV7-2 and TRBJ2-5, with 10 bases lining up with TRBD2. The CDR3 extends over 15 amino acids. Germline V lookup: CDR1 SGHTA, CDR2 FQGNSA. V shed 1 base and J 3 bases; nucleotides not matched to a gene: 2. The CDR3 nucleotides are TGTGCCAGCAGCTTAGGCCTAGCGGGAGAAGAGACCCAGTACTTC. It translates to CASSLGLAGEETQYF. Variable domain in full (rest from reference TRBV7-2 and TRBJ2-5): GAGVSQSPSNKVTEKGKDVELRCDPISGHTALYWYRQSLGQGLEFLIYFQGNSAPDKSGLPSDRFSAERTGGSVSTLTIQRTQQEDSAVYLCASSLGLAGEETQYFGPGTRLLVL.

The gene calls are TRBV19 and TRBJ1-2; D is unresolved. From germline, CDR1 is LNHDA and CDR2 SQIVND (reference sequence). The V end was cut by 0 bases, the J end by 5 bases, with 4 bases between. The CDR3 consists of 12 residues. The CDR3 bases are TGTGCCAGTAGTATAGAGGCATATGGCTACACCTTC. Translating gives CASSIEAYGYTF.